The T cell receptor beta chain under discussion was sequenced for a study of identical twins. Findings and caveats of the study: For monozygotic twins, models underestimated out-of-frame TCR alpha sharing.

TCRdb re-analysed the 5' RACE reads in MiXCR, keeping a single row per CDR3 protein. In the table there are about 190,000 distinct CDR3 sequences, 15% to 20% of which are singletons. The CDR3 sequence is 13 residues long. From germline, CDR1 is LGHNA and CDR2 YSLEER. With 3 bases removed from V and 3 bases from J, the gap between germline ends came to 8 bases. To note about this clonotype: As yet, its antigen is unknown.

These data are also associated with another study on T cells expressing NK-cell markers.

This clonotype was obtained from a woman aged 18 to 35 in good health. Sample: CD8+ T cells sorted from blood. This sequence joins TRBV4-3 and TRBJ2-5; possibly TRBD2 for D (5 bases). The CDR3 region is CASSQRREETQYF. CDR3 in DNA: TGCGCCAGCAGCCAGAGGCGGGAAGAGACCCAGTACTTC.